This note documents a single T cell receptor beta chain sequence. Donors ranged from about 6 to 95 years old and were healthy Caucasians in Russia. CDR1 and CDR2 from the germline V gene are ENHRY and SYGVKD. The ends lost 8 bases at V and 11 bases at J; junction bases unmatched: 18. This CDR3 comprises 14 residues. This entry comes from a study of blood T cells in healthy people across ages. Then a second PCR, running about 6 to 11 cycles, was carried out with a sample-barcoded 5' primer and a J-beta primer mix. MiXCR was run by TCRdb on the 5' RACE reads, yielding one entry per CDR3 protein. The table includes about 570,000 distinct CDR3 sequences, about a quarter detected once. The sample was also reused in another study, on T cells of mothers and their children.

The V gene is TRBV10-3, the J gene TRBJ2-7, with 7 bases matching TRBD2. Sequenced: blood. This sequence was found in a boy under 10 years old in good health. The CDR3 region has the DNA TGTGCCATCCGCAATGTGGTGACCGGGGGGAGAAAGTACTTC. Translation: CAIRNVVTGGRKYF.